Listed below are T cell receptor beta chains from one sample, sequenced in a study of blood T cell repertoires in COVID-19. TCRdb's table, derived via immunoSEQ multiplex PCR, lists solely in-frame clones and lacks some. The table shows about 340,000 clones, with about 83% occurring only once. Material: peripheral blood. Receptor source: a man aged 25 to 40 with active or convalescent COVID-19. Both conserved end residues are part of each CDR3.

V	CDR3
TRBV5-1	CASSLGGQSGDTQYF
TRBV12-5	CASRGGLNTEAFF
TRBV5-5	CASSLAGDYGYTF
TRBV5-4	CASRFWNRDKEAFF
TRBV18	CASSRDSHSNQPQHF
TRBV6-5	CASSPAGAGQPQHF
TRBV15	CATSRDTADTQYF
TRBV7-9	CASSPWGRPETQYF
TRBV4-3	CASSQLLAGGYEQYF
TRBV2	CASSEYSSDTQYF
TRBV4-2	CASSQELAGGRDEQYF
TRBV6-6	CASSYPGLAGEQFF
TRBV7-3	CASSLNGGNNEQFF
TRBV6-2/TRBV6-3	CASSIPRLLYGYTF
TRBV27	CASSPRTGKETQYF
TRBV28	CASCDSSYEQYF
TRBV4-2	CASSPESGTSGGRSSYEQYF
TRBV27	CASSLTGQKANYGYTF
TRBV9	CASSGPGGESPLHF